The rows below give T cell receptor beta chains drawn from one sample of a study of cytomegalovirus exposure and HLA in healthy donors. Data came from immunoSEQ multiplex PCR; TCRdb stores just in-frame clones and leaves some out. The sample has some 130,000 clones, roughly 80% seen once; the top ten hold roughly 1.2%. The source material was PBMCs. These receptors all come from a boy aged 10-17 years in good health and CMV-seronegative. Each CDR3 is given with its conserved first and last residue. Each record gives: D gene, J gene, clone size, V gene, CDR3 protein, CDR3 DNA. A D gene is named only where the DNA matches it firmly. A clone size is listed for some rows: how often the clone was seen (once, few, many), or a class if it is expanded.

D gene: -; J gene: TRBJ2-2; clone size: few; V gene: TRBV4-1; CDR3 protein: CASSQATGNTGELFF; CDR3 DNA: TGCGCCAGCAGCCAAGCGACAGGGAACACCGGGGAGCTGTTTTTT
D gene: -; J gene: TRBJ1-1; clone size: -; V gene: TRBV30; CDR3 protein: CAWSQGTEAFF; CDR3 DNA: TGTGCCTGGAGCCAGGGAACTGAAGCTTTCTTT
D gene: -; J gene: TRBJ2-1; clone size: -; V gene: TRBV6-5; CDR3 protein: CASRTGRASYNEQFF; CDR3 DNA: TGTGCCAGCAGAACAGGGCGGGCTTCCTACAATGAGCAGTTCTTC
D gene: TRBD2; J gene: TRBJ2-7; clone size: -; V gene: TRBV6-1; CDR3 protein: CASSASGKRDEQYF; CDR3 DNA: TGTGCCAGCAGTGCTAGCGGCAAACGGGACGAGCAGTACTTC
D gene: -; J gene: TRBJ1-4; clone size: -; V gene: TRBV7-6; CDR3 protein: CASSAGAPEKLFF; CDR3 DNA: TGTGCCAGCAGCGCGGGGGCCCCAGAAAAACTGTTTTTT
D gene: TRBD1; J gene: TRBJ1-2; clone size: -; V gene: TRBV27; CDR3 protein: CASRPGPDRGFGYTF; CDR3 DNA: TGTGCCAGCAGGCCGGGGCCAGACAGGGGGTTTGGCTACACCTTC
D gene: TRBD1; J gene: TRBJ1-1; clone size: few; V gene: TRBV6-5; CDR3 protein: CASRRTGIFTEAFF; CDR3 DNA: TGTGCCAGCAGACGGACAGGGATTTTCACTGAAGCTTTCTTT
D gene: -; J gene: TRBJ2-2; clone size: few; V gene: TRBV7-8; CDR3 protein: CASSLARNTGELFF; CDR3 DNA: TGTGCCAGCAGCTTAGCGCGGAACACCGGGGAGCTGTTTTTT
D gene: TRBD1; J gene: TRBJ1-1; clone size: few; V gene: TRBV6-6; CDR3 protein: CASRLDRGGTEAFF; CDR3 DNA: TGTGCCAGCAGGCTAGACAGGGGAGGCACTGAAGCTTTCTTT
D gene: -; J gene: TRBJ1-2; clone size: -; V gene: TRBV6-5; CDR3 protein: CASSQLTGFDGYTF; CDR3 DNA: TGTGCCAGCAGCCAACTCACAGGGTTCGATGGCTACACCTTC
D gene: TRBD1; J gene: TRBJ1-4; clone size: -; V gene: TRBV6-5; CDR3 protein: CASSPRQGRGEKLFF; CDR3 DNA: TGTGCCAGCAGTCCCCGACAGGGAAGGGGTGAAAAACTGTTTTTT
D gene: -; J gene: TRBJ1-2; clone size: -; V gene: TRBV19; CDR3 protein: CASTPLEANYGYTF; CDR3 DNA: TGTGCCAGTACTCCGTTGGAGGCGAACTATGGCTACACCTTC